Listed here is a single TCR beta chain. The antigen is unknown. This sample is drawn from a study of CXCR3-negative and CXCR3-positive naive CD8 T cells. Whole-study findings and limits: Naive CXCR3-negative cells resembled naive CXCR3-positive cells in TRBV-TRBJ usage; memory cells differed. When CXCR3-positive naive cells were set against CXCR3-negative naive cells, the former had more hydrophobic TRB CDR3s.

The authors made the TRB cDNA libraries by 5' RACE using UMI labels. TCRdb reanalyzed the 5' RACE reads and collapses them to one entry per CDR3 protein, without DNA. This table lists 55,000 to 70,000 distinct CDR3 sequences. Germline V gives CDR1 DFQATT, CDR2 SNEGSKA (reference sequence). This CDR3 region has 13 residues. Sequencing input: naive CXCR3+ CD8+ T cells from blood. Subset defined: CD45RO-CCR7+CD27+CD95- naive CD8+ T cells expressing CXCR3 (TNR3+). The TCR was taken from a human donor in good health. Some clones in this sample may be carry-over from other donors' samples. V gene TRBV20-1 combines with J gene TRBJ2-2. CDR3 amino acids: CSARDYGSGELFF.